These T cell receptor beta chains were read from a single sample in a study of blood T cells in healthy people across ages. TCRdb passed the 5' RACE reads through MiXCR, listing each CDR3 protein once. The repertoire holds just over 800,000 distinct CDR3 sequences, with approximately 59% as singletons. The sequencing input was blood. The receptors shown here come from a man under 40 in good health. The CDR3 runs from the conserved cysteine through the conserved F or W. Fields, in order: D gene, CDR3 length, J gene, clone size, V gene, CDR3 protein, CDR3 DNA. The D gene is left open where the match is weak. Clone size is stated in some rows and not others, as once, few, many or a class when expanded.

NA,14,TRBJ1-2,NA,TRBV7-2,CASSVLFSNYGYTF,TGTGCCAGCAGCGTATTGTTCTCTAACTATGGCTACACCTTC
NA,17,TRBJ2-6,NA,TRBV7-6,CASSPDPGLSGANVLTF,TGTGCCAGCAGCCCAGATCCCGGGCTCTCTGGGGCCAACGTCCTGACTTTC
TRBD2,18,TRBJ2-3,few,TRBV7-2,CASSAGGGLAGVTDTQYF,TGTGCCAGCAGCGCTGGGGGGGGACTAGCGGGGGTCACAGATACGCAGTATTTT
NA,15,TRBJ2-5,few,TRBV9,CASSARDNRPETQYF,TGTGCCAGCAGCGCGAGGGACAACCGCCCGGAGACCCAGTACTTC
TRBD1,15,TRBJ2-5,NA,TRBV2,CASRIDRGMRETQYF,TGTGCCAGCAGGATAGACAGGGGGATGAGAGAGACCCAGTACTTC
NA,13,TRBJ2-7,NA,TRBV5-1,CASKPAVAYEQYF,TGCGCCAGCAAACCAGCGGTGGCCTACGAGCAGTACTTC
NA,13,TRBJ2-5,few,TRBV6-5,CASSPDPGGTQYF,TGTGCCAGCAGTCCAGACCCCGGAGGGACCCAGTACTTC
NA,14,TRBJ1-2,NA,TRBV10-3,CAISEKWGYYGYTF,TGTGCCATCAGTGAAAAGTGGGGCTACTATGGCTACACCTTC
NA,15,TRBJ2-5,few,TRBV21-1,CASSNRDRGRETQYF,TGTGCCAGCAGCAACCGGGACAGGGGTCGAGAGACCCAGTACTTC
TRBD1,15,TRBJ2-7,few,TRBV6-5,CASSSPDRASYEQYF,TGTGCCAGCAGTTCCCCGGACAGGGCATCGTACGAGCAGTACTTC
NA,16,TRBJ1-6,NA,TRBV20-1,CSARTTGTPFNSPLHF,TGCAGTGCTAGAACCACCGGGACACCCTTTAATTCACCCCTCCACTTT
TRBD1,15,TRBJ2-1,NA,TRBV12-3/TRBV12-4,CASSLGTVIYNEQFF,TGTGCCAGCAGTCTTGGGACAGTCATCTACAATGAGCAGTTCTTC
TRBD2,17,TRBJ2-1,NA,TRBV3-1,CASSQEWVTSGGDEQFF,TGTGCCAGCAGCCAAGAATGGGTGACTAGCGGGGGCGATGAGCAGTTCTTC
TRBD2,15,TRBJ2-3,NA,TRBV20-1,CIARDLAGGTDTQYF,TGCATTGCTAGAGACCTAGCGGGTGGGACAGATACGCAGTATTTT
NA,15,TRBJ2-7,NA,TRBV11-2,CASSLQWASSYEQYF,TGTGCCAGCAGCTTACAGTGGGCGAGCTCCTACGAGCAGTACTTC
NA,14,TRBJ2-7,NA,TRBV10-3,CAISDWTFSYEQYF,TGTGCCATCAGTGACTGGACGTTCTCCTACGAGCAGTACTTC
TRBD1,14,TRBJ2-1,NA,TRBV5-1,CASSSDRTYNEQFF,TGCGCCAGCAGCTCGGACAGGACCTACAATGAGCAGTTCTTC
NA,11,TRBJ2-3,NA,TRBV7-9,CATGITDTQYF,TGTGCCACCGGGATCACAGATACGCAGTATTTT
NA,14,TRBJ2-7,NA,TRBV11-1,CASSLETTGSEQYF,TGTGCCAGCAGCTTGGAAACTACAGGTTCGGAGCAGTACTTC
NA,17,TRBJ2-7,NA,TRBV15,CATSRDLLGGSSYEQYF,TGTGCCACCAGCAGAGATCTCCTAGGAGGAAGCTCCTACGAGCAGTACTTC